This T cell receptor (beta chain) was recorded in a study of T cells in Graves' hyperthyroidism and ophthalmopathy. Exclusion criteria comprised uncontrolled infection, other autoimmune disease, pregnancy or lactation. The CDR3 sequence is 16 residues long. V was pared by 5 bases and J by 7 bases, with 13 bases of the junction left unmatched. The germline CDR1 and CDR2 sequences are SGHTA and FQGTGA. Researchers took RNA transcripts and amplified the TCR beta CDR3 regions from them. RT-PCR in the first round (using the HTBI primer set) targeted the TCR CDR3. TCRdb reprocessed the multiplex PCR reads with MiXCR, giving one entry per CDR3 protein. In the table there are about 760,000 distinct CDR3 sequences, just over 35% of which are singletons.

The sequence came from a woman in her thirties or forties with Graves' hyperthyroidism. V usage is TRBV7-3 and J usage is TRBJ2-7, with 11 bases aligning to TRBD2. The specimen was blood. CDR3 nucleotides: TGTGCCAGCAGCCTTTTTGGTAGCGGGAGGGCCAGGGAGCAGTACTTC. Amino acid sequence: CASSLFGSGRAREQYF.